A selection of T cell receptor beta chains follows, all from one sample in a study of identifying expanded T cells in peripheral blood. TCRdb's table, derived via immunoSEQ multiplex PCR, lists solely in-frame clones and lacks some. The top ten clones hold 4% to 5.5% of a sample with about 86,000 clones, 85% of them seen once. The sequenced material came from blood. The receptor set was obtained from a person aged 18 to 75 in good health. Each CDR3 is given without its conserved first and last residue. Fields, in order: V gene, J gene, CDR3 protein.

v_call: TRBV7-9
j_call: TRBJ1-2
cdr3_aa: ASSFVYATGPGRGYT

v_call: TRBV2
j_call: TRBJ1-2
cdr3_aa: ASSVARGRGYT

v_call: TRBV29-1
j_call: TRBJ2-1
cdr3_aa: SVEHSGLVSQF

v_call: TRBV4-3
j_call: TRBJ1-4
cdr3_aa: ASSQERNEKLF

v_call: TRBV29-1
j_call: TRBJ1-2
cdr3_aa: SAVGWGGNYGHT

v_call: TRBV4-3
j_call: TRBJ2-1
cdr3_aa: ASSRAPTGGNEQF

v_call: TRBV30
j_call: TRBJ1-2
cdr3_aa: AWAQGGRAYGYT

v_call: TRBV5-6
j_call: TRBJ2-7
cdr3_aa: ASSPGPSYEQY

v_call: TRBV5-5
j_call: TRBJ1-1
cdr3_aa: ASRQTTEAF

v_call: TRBV11-2
j_call: TRBJ1-6
cdr3_aa: ASSPYWGSDNSPLH

v_call: TRBV29-1
j_call: TRBJ1-5
cdr3_aa: SVGWSNQPQH

v_call: TRBV6-5
j_call: TRBJ1-1
cdr3_aa: ASSYSGRTNTEAF

v_call: TRBV7-8
j_call: TRBJ1-3
cdr3_aa: ASSLYNRGPGNTIY

v_call: TRBV7-9
j_call: TRBJ2-3
cdr3_aa: ASSLTLSTDTQY

v_call: TRBV13
j_call: TRBJ2-7
cdr3_aa: ASSSGVPLSYEQY

v_call: TRBV15
j_call: TRBJ2-3
cdr3_aa: ATSSAAGASTDTQY

v_call: TRBV19
j_call: TRBJ2-3
cdr3_aa: ASSIGGEGAADTQY

v_call: TRBV18
j_call: TRBJ2-2
cdr3_aa: ASSPSGDGELF

v_call: TRBV4-1
j_call: TRBJ2-6
cdr3_aa: ASSQEVTGSPGANVLT

v_call: TRBV11-2
j_call: TRBJ1-1
cdr3_aa: ASSLDLTGTEAF

v_call: TRBV7-3
j_call: TRBJ2-1
cdr3_aa: ASSTAGALNEQF

v_call: TRBV29-1
j_call: TRBJ1-4
cdr3_aa: SVGDYLGEKLF

v_call: TRBV27
j_call: TRBJ2-7
cdr3_aa: ASSSGGSWEQY

v_call: TRBV19
j_call: TRBJ2-2
cdr3_aa: ASSFSLGRVVGELF